Listed below are T cell receptor beta chains from one sample, sequenced in a study of blood T cells in healthy people across ages. TCRdb ran MiXCR on the 5' RACE reads and lists one entry per CDR3 protein. The sample has 550,000 to 800,000 distinct CDR3 sequences; about 30% are singletons. Input material: blood. The receptors originated from a woman at least 80 years old in good health. Both conserved end residues are part of each CDR3. The D gene is left open where the match is weak. Clone size is not always given. Where it is, it says once, few, many or a class for expanded clones.

abundance: NA; d_gene: NA; j_gene: TRBJ2-7; v_gene: TRBV20-1; CDR3nt: TGCAGTGCTAGAGATCCAATCGGCGGGAATGGCTACCGCGAGCAGTACTTC; CDR3aa: CSARDPIGGNGYREQYF
abundance: NA; d_gene: TRBD2; j_gene: TRBJ2-3; v_gene: TRBV7-6; CDR3nt: TGTGCCAGCAGCGTCCTAGTGGGGGGGATCACAGATACGCAGTATTTT; CDR3aa: CASSVLVGGITDTQYF
abundance: many; d_gene: NA; j_gene: TRBJ2-1; v_gene: TRBV2; CDR3nt: TGTGCCAGCAGTGAAGACGCAGGGGAGATCGTGCAGTTCTTC; CDR3aa: CASSEDAGEIVQFF
abundance: many; d_gene: TRBD1; j_gene: TRBJ2-5; v_gene: TRBV7-2; CDR3nt: TGTGCCAGCAGCTTAGCGCCTTGGACAGGGGGCGGTGAGACCCAGTACTTC; CDR3aa: CASSLAPWTGGGETQYF
abundance: NA; d_gene: TRBD2; j_gene: TRBJ2-1; v_gene: TRBV4-2; CDR3nt: TGTGCCAGCAGCCCCGGGACTACCGATTCTGAGACCCAGTTCTTC; CDR3aa: CASSPGTTDSETQFF
abundance: NA; d_gene: TRBD2; j_gene: TRBJ2-1; v_gene: TRBV11-2; CDR3nt: TGTGCCAGCAGCTTATTCGCTAGCGGGTCCTACAATGAGCAGTTCTTC; CDR3aa: CASSLFASGSYNEQFF
abundance: many; d_gene: TRBD1; j_gene: TRBJ2-7; v_gene: TRBV29-1; CDR3nt: TGCAGCGTGGGGAACCGACAGGGGGGGCAGTACTTC; CDR3aa: CSVGNRQGGQYF
abundance: NA; d_gene: NA; j_gene: TRBJ1-1; v_gene: TRBV29-1; CDR3nt: TGCAGCGTTGAACTCCAGCCGAGGCCCCGAGAAGCTTTCTTT; CDR3aa: CSVELQPRPREAFF
abundance: NA; d_gene: NA; j_gene: TRBJ2-2; v_gene: TRBV7-2; CDR3nt: TGTGCCAGCAGCATGACCCGGACCGGGGAGCTGTTTTTT; CDR3aa: CASSMTRTGELFF
abundance: NA; d_gene: NA; j_gene: TRBJ1-5; v_gene: TRBV7-2; CDR3nt: TGTGCCAGCAGTTTTAAGGGGAGCATTCAGCCCCAGCATTTT; CDR3aa: CASSFKGSIQPQHF
abundance: NA; d_gene: TRBD1; j_gene: TRBJ2-5; v_gene: TRBV5-1; CDR3nt: TGCGCCAGCAGCTTGGATTGGGGCCGGGGACAGGATCCGGAGACCCAGTACTTC; CDR3aa: CASSLDWGRGQDPETQYF
abundance: many; d_gene: TRBD1; j_gene: TRBJ1-2; v_gene: TRBV7-3; CDR3nt: TGTGCCAGCAGCGGAGGCCCCGGGACAGGGGGAGGCTACACCTTC; CDR3aa: CASSGGPGTGGGYTF
abundance: NA; d_gene: TRBD2; j_gene: TRBJ2-5; v_gene: TRBV4-1; CDR3nt: TGCGCCAGCAGCCAAGAAGCAGCGGGAGGGTCGGAGACCCAGTACTTC; CDR3aa: CASSQEAAGGSETQYF
abundance: many; d_gene: NA; j_gene: TRBJ1-1; v_gene: TRBV9; CDR3nt: TGTGCCAGCAGCGTAGGAGGACAGCCGGACACTGAAGCTTTCTTT; CDR3aa: CASSVGGQPDTEAFF
abundance: few; d_gene: NA; j_gene: TRBJ1-2; v_gene: TRBV4-2; CDR3nt: TGTGCCAGCAGCCAAGATCCCCAGACATATGGCTACACCTTC; CDR3aa: CASSQDPQTYGYTF
abundance: many; d_gene: NA; j_gene: TRBJ2-5; v_gene: TRBV20-1; CDR3nt: TGCAGTGCTCCGGGGGCCCGGGAGACCCAGTACTTC; CDR3aa: CSAPGARETQYF
abundance: many; d_gene: TRBD1; j_gene: TRBJ2-1; v_gene: TRBV30; CDR3nt: TGTGCCTGGAGTAACAGGGGGTTCGATGAGCAGTTCTTC; CDR3aa: CAWSNRGFDEQFF
abundance: many; d_gene: TRBD1; j_gene: TRBJ2-5; v_gene: TRBV20-1; CDR3nt: TGCAGTGGCCAGGGGGTTAGGGAGACCCAGTACTTC; CDR3aa: CSGQGVRETQYF
abundance: many; d_gene: TRBD1; j_gene: TRBJ2-1; v_gene: TRBV12-3/TRBV12-4; CDR3nt: TGTGCCAGCAGTCAAAGAGACAGGGCAATAGAGAATGAGCAGTTCTTC; CDR3aa: CASSQRDRAIENEQFF
abundance: NA; d_gene: TRBD2; j_gene: TRBJ2-5; v_gene: TRBV7-9; CDR3nt: TGTGCCAGCAGCGCCATAGCGGGAGGGCCAGATGAGACCCAGTACTTC; CDR3aa: CASSAIAGGPDETQYF
abundance: many; d_gene: NA; j_gene: TRBJ2-5; v_gene: TRBV7-9; CDR3nt: TGTGCCAGCAGCTTAGCTTCTCTGGGGTTGGAGACCCAGTACTTC; CDR3aa: CASSLASLGLETQYF
abundance: medium-sized; d_gene: NA; j_gene: TRBJ2-3; v_gene: TRBV20-1; CDR3nt: TGCAGTGCTAGAGATGGGAGCGACCTAACAGATACGCAGTATTTT; CDR3aa: CSARDGSDLTDTQYF
abundance: few; d_gene: TRBD1; j_gene: TRBJ2-3; v_gene: TRBV29-1; CDR3nt: TGCAGCGTTGCCAGGGGGCAGGGCACAGATACGCAGTATTTT; CDR3aa: CSVARGQGTDTQYF
abundance: many; d_gene: NA; j_gene: TRBJ2-7; v_gene: TRBV5-4; CDR3nt: TGTGCCAGCAGCTTGGGCGGGGCCCCCTACGAGCAGTACTTC; CDR3aa: CASSLGGAPYEQYF
abundance: NA; d_gene: NA; j_gene: TRBJ2-5; v_gene: TRBV30; CDR3nt: TGTGCCTGGTGGGACCGCCCTCGGGAGACCCAGTACTTC; CDR3aa: CAWWDRPRETQYF
abundance: NA; d_gene: NA; j_gene: TRBJ2-5; v_gene: TRBV5-1; CDR3nt: TGCGCCAGCAACCATTTTTCGAGGGCGCGGGATGGCGAGACCCAGTACTTC; CDR3aa: CASNHFSRARDGETQYF
abundance: NA; d_gene: TRBD2; j_gene: TRBJ2-1; v_gene: TRBV5-1; CDR3nt: TGCGCCAGCAGCTTCGGGAGGGATGGCCGTGAGCAGTTCTTC; CDR3aa: CASSFGRDGREQFF
abundance: NA; d_gene: TRBD1; j_gene: TRBJ1-2; v_gene: TRBV6-1; CDR3nt: TGTGCCAGCGGCCGGGACAGGGGTTATGGCTACACCTTC; CDR3aa: CASGRDRGYGYTF
abundance: many; d_gene: NA; j_gene: TRBJ2-3; v_gene: TRBV20-1; CDR3nt: TGCAGTGCTAGAGCCCGTTTGGGAAATACGCAGTATTTT; CDR3aa: CSARARLGNTQYF
abundance: many; d_gene: TRBD2; j_gene: TRBJ2-5; v_gene: TRBV20-1; CDR3nt: TGCAGTGCTAGGAGGACTAGCGGACAAGAGACCCAGTACTTC; CDR3aa: CSARRTSGQETQYF
abundance: NA; d_gene: NA; j_gene: TRBJ2-1; v_gene: TRBV28; CDR3nt: TGTGCCAGCAGTTTGAGTGGGGAGACCCAGTTCTTC; CDR3aa: CASSLSGETQFF
abundance: NA; d_gene: NA; j_gene: TRBJ1-4; v_gene: TRBV4-2; CDR3nt: TGTGCCAGCAGCTCCCCCGGGCAGGGCGGTGAAAAACTGTTTTTT; CDR3aa: CASSSPGQGGEKLFF
abundance: many; d_gene: TRBD1; j_gene: TRBJ2-1; v_gene: TRBV7-9; CDR3nt: TGTGCCAGCAGCTTAGCCGGGACAGGGATCAATGAGCAGTTCTTC; CDR3aa: CASSLAGTGINEQFF
abundance: few; d_gene: NA; j_gene: TRBJ2-3; v_gene: TRBV6-5; CDR3nt: TGTGCCAGCACTCCACTAGTGGACACAGATACGCAGTATTTT; CDR3aa: CASTPLVDTDTQYF
abundance: NA; d_gene: NA; j_gene: TRBJ1-2; v_gene: TRBV20-1; CDR3nt: TGCACCGAACGGGACCTCCACGGCTACACCTTC; CDR3aa: CTERDLHGYTF
abundance: NA; d_gene: NA; j_gene: TRBJ1-2; v_gene: TRBV7-2; CDR3nt: TGTGCCAGCAGCTTGGGAGGTTGCTATGACTACACCTTC; CDR3aa: CASSLGGCYDYTF